The rows below give T cell receptor beta chains drawn from one sample of a study of shared clonotypes between healthy human individuals. Only in-frame clones appear in the TCRdb table, and some are missing; sequencing was by immunoSEQ multiplex PCR. The sample lists about half a million clones, 70% to 80% seen once, with roughly 12% in the top ten. Sequencing was performed on PBMCs. All receptors derive from a woman between 40 and 55 years old in good health. Some clones in this sample may be carry-over from other donors' samples. The CDR3 runs from the conserved cysteine through the conserved F or W. A D gene is named only where the DNA matches it firmly. The listing skips clone size in some rows; elsewhere it reads once, few, many or a size class.

V gene,D gene,J gene,clone size,CDR3 DNA,CDR3 protein
TRBV5-1,NA,TRBJ2-1,NA,TGCGCCAGCAGCACAGGGGGGGCCACCCGGGGTGCGCAGTTCTTC,CASSTGGATRGAQFF
TRBV6-1,NA,TRBJ1-1,once,TGTGCCAGCAGTGGTAGAGGGGACACTGAAGCTTTCTTT,CASSGRGDTEAFF
TRBV6-5,TRBD1,TRBJ2-1,NA,TGTGCCAGCAGCCAGGGACAGGGAAGGGTCCATGAGCAGTTCTTC,CASSQGQGRVHEQFF
TRBV27,NA,TRBJ1-4,NA,TGTGCCAGCAGTCCGCGGGCTCGTAATGAAAAACTGTTTTTT,CASSPRARNEKLFF
TRBV30,NA,TRBJ2-7,few,TGTGCCTGGACCCCGCCCCTGGGGGGCTCCTACGAGCAGTACTTC,CAWTPPLGGSYEQYF
TRBV18,NA,TRBJ2-2,NA,TGTGCCAGCTCTCTATACACAAACACCGGGGAGCTGTTTTTT,CASSLYTNTGELFF
TRBV27,NA,TRBJ2-3,NA,TGTGCCAGCTGGGATTTATTAGTAGATACGCAGTATTTT,CASWDLLVDTQYF
TRBV9,TRBD2,TRBJ2-5,NA,TGTGCCAGCAGCGTAGCGGGAGGTGGAGAGACCCAGTACTTC,CASSVAGGGETQYF
TRBV19,NA,TRBJ1-5,NA,TGTGCCAGTAGTATTGTTCAGATGAGCAATCAGCCCCAGCATTTT,CASSIVQMSNQPQHF
TRBV27,NA,TRBJ1-1,NA,TGTGCCAGCAGTTTATTGTACAGGAACACTGAAGCTTTCTTT,CASSLLYRNTEAFF
TRBV9,TRBD2,TRBJ2-7,NA,TGTGCCAGCAGCAGAGGGACTAGCGGGAGTGACGAGCAGTACTTC,CASSRGTSGSDEQYF
TRBV28,TRBD1,TRBJ2-7,NA,TGTGCCAGCAGTTTATTGGACAGGGGAGGATACGAGCAGTACTTC,CASSLLDRGGYEQYF
TRBV18,NA,TRBJ1-3,NA,TGTGCCAGCTCACCTCGGGCGGTGGACTCTGGAAACACCATATATTTT,CASSPRAVDSGNTIYF
TRBV7-8,TRBD2,TRBJ2-2,NA,TGTGCCAGCAGCCCGGGGAGCGGGAGGGCCGGTGGGGAGCTGTTTTTT,CASSPGSGRAGGELFF
TRBV10-3,NA,TRBJ2-5,NA,TGTGCCATCAGTGCTTCGACAGAACCAGAGACCCAGTACTTC,CAISASTEPETQYF
TRBV7-8,TRBD1,TRBJ2-7,NA,TGTGCCAGCAGCCAAGACAGGGCCAGGGACGAGCAGTACTTC,CASSQDRARDEQYF
TRBV7-2,NA,TRBJ2-7,NA,TGTGCCAGCAGCTTAGACGGGGTGCCCCACGAGCAGTACTTC,CASSLDGVPHEQYF
TRBV19,TRBD1,TRBJ1-1,NA,TGTGCCAGTAGTCTTCGACAGGGACAGAACACTGAAGCTTTCTTT,CASSLRQGQNTEAFF
TRBV30,TRBD1,TRBJ2-1,NA,TGTGCCTGGAGGAACCTCCCAGGGGGCCATGAGCAGTTCTTC,CAWRNLPGGHEQFF
TRBV10-3,NA,TRBJ1-1,NA,TGTGCCATCAGTCTGGAGGAGAACACTGAAGCTTTCTTT,CAISLEENTEAFF
TRBV7-6,NA,TRBJ2-7,NA,TGTGCCAGCCTACTCACCGTTAACTACGAGCAGTACTTC,CASLLTVNYEQYF
TRBV18,NA,TRBJ2-7,NA,TGTGCCAGCTCACCAAGGCTTAATCAAAAGCCTACTACCTACGAGCAGTACTTC,CASSPRLNQKPTTYEQYF
TRBV28,NA,TRBJ1-1,few,TGTGCCAGCAGTTTACCCAGGGAAAACACTGAAGCTTTCTTT,CASSLPRENTEAFF
TRBV7-9,NA,TRBJ1-1,many,TGTGCCAGCAGCTTAGACGGGAGCACTGAAGCTTTCTTT,CASSLDGSTEAFF
TRBV6-5,NA,TRBJ2-5,many,TGTGCCAGCAGCCCAAGTGAGGGGAAAGAGACCCAGTACTTC,CASSPSEGKETQYF
TRBV29-1,TRBD2,TRBJ2-3,NA,TGCAGCGTTGGGAGCGGGGCCACAGATACGCAGTATTTT,CSVGSGATDTQYF
TRBV5-1,TRBD2,TRBJ2-3,NA,TGCGCCAGCAGTCCCAACGGACTAGCGGAGTATAGCTCAGATACGCAGTATTTT,CASSPNGLAEYSSDTQYF
TRBV9,NA,TRBJ1-5,few,TGTGCCAGCGCCTTCGACCCTCTCGATCAGCCCCAGCATTTT,CASAFDPLDQPQHF
TRBV30,NA,TRBJ2-1,few,TGTGCCTGGAGTTCCTTAAGGGGTCCAAGGTACAATGAGCAGTTCTTC,CAWSSLRGPRYNEQFF